The entry below describes one TCR beta chain. Its cognate antigen is unknown. Sequencing was performed with immunoSEQ multiplex PCR; in TCRdb, only in-frame clones are kept and a portion is missing. The table lists about 140,000 clones, roughly 90% of them singletons. The data are from a study of T cell responses to AZD1222 COVID-19 vaccine. Between the trimmed V and J ends, which lost 3 bases and 5 bases, there was a span of 16 bases. CDR3 size: 15 residues. Germline CDR1 and CDR2: LNHNV and YYDKDF (reference sequence). Broader study findings: Spike was spanned by vaccine-associated CD4 TCRs, with dominance at 160-218 and 743-854. The donors showed a predominance of white British ancestry and of females, with possible underestimation of clonal diversity.

This chain connects TRBV15 to TRBJ1-1; unclear D gene. This receptor was identified in an adult in good health. The input for sequencing was peripheral blood, taken on day 0 of AZD1222 vaccination. CDR3: CATSRGGSPGTEAFF. CDR3 bases: TGTGCCACCAGCAGGGGAGGATCCCCGGGAACTGAAGCTTTCTTT.